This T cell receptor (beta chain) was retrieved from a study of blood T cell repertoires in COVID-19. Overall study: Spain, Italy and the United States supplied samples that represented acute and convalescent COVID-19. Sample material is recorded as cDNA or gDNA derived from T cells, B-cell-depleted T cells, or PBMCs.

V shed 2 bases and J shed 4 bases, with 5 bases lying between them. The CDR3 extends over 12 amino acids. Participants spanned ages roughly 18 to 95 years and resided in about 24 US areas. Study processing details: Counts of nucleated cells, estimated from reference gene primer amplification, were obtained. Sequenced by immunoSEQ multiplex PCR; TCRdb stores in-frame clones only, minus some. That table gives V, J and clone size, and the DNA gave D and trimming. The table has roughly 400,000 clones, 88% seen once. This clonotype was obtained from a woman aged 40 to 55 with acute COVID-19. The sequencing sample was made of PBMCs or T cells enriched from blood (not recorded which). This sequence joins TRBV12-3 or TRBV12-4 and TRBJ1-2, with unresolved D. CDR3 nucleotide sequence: TGTGCCAGCAGTTTACGTCTCTATGGCTACACCTTC. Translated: CASSLRLYGYTF.